These 29 T cell receptor beta chains were all obtained from the same sample, sequenced in a study of a mutant IDH1 vaccine in newly diagnosed glioma. The protocol was immunoSEQ multiplex PCR, while the TCRdb copy is restricted to in-frame clones and leaves out a portion. The sample yields about 40,000 clones, approximately 89% seen once. Their recognized antigens are unknown. The time point: week 5, during vaccination. Each dose of the vaccine consisted of 300 ug of mutant IDH1 20-mer peptide, with topical imiquimod. The material sequenced was PBMCs, taken from a glioma patient whose treatment included an IDH1 peptide vaccine. The origin of the receptors is a man in his fifties with glioma.

About this clone itself: Distinct nucleotide sequences in the sample also encode this CDR3. V and J are TRBV4-2 and TRBJ2-2; D gene uncertain. With 4 bases removed from V and 1 base from J, the gap between germline ends came to 1 base. Germline values: CDR1 LGHNA, CDR2 YNFKEQ. The CDR3 has 12 residues. In nucleotides, the CDR3 is TGTGCCAGCAGCCTGAACACCGGGGAGCTGTTTTTT. It is translated as CASSLNTGELFF.

This chain joins TRBV18 and TRBJ1-6, with 7 bases aligning to TRBD1. Germline CDR1 reads KGHSH; CDR2 reads LQKENI. Trimming removed 1 base from V and 19 bases from J; junction bases left unmatched: 7. There are 12 residues in the CDR3. CDR3 nucleotide sequence: TGTGCCAGCTCACCACGGACAGGATCGGCTCACTTT. This sequence encodes CASSPRTGSAHF.

As to this clone: At one of its ends the junction is not consistent with the germline gene, which may arise from a read error. The chain joins TRBV6-6 to TRBJ2-1, with D maybe TRBD2 (6 bases). CDR3 length: 15 residues. Germline lookup yields CDR1 MNHNY and CDR2 SVGAGI (reference sequence). CDR3 residues: CASSDSGLEVSEQFF. The CDR3 DNA is TGTGCCAGCAGTGACTCGGGACTGGAGGTTTCTGAGCAGTTCTTC.

As regards this clone: Other DNA sequences in the sample encode the same CDR3. This chain uses TRBV19 with TRBJ1-4; D call uncertain. Germline CDR1 is LNHDA and CDR2 is SQIVND (reference sequence). The CDR3 extends over 13 amino acids. The V end was cut by 4 bases, the J end by 8 bases, with 11 bases between. This CDR3 reads CASSTTAVEKLFF. The CDR3 bases are TGTGCCAGTAGTACAACGGCGGTGGAAAAACTGTTTTTT.

The V call is TRBV9, the J call TRBJ2-7; D is uncertain. The V end lost 3 bases, the J end lost 2 bases, and 15 bases lay between the germline ends. This CDR3 spans 15 amino acids. Per germline, CDR1 SGDLS and CDR2 YYNGEE. The DNA of the CDR3 is TGTGCCAGCAGCGAGCCGATCACATATCCCTACGAGCAGTACTTC. Translated, it gives CASSEPITYPYEQYF.

The chain is built from TRBV10-2 and TRBJ2-1; 9 bases map to TRBD1. After removal of 6 bases from V and 8 bases from J, the junction contained 2 bases not matched to a gene. The CDR3 is 12 residues long. CDR1 is WSHSY, CDR2 SAAADI, per germline. CDR3 in amino acids: CASRGTGHEQFF. The CDR3 bases are TGCGCCAGCAGGGGGACAGGGCATGAGCAGTTCTTC.

This sequence joins TRBV7-2 and TRBJ1-5; possibly TRBD1 for D (5 bases). CDR1 is SGHTA, CDR2 FQGNSA, per germline. CDR3 length: 16 residues. V was clipped by 5 bases and J by 3 bases, with 17 bases between them. The CDR3 reads CASSRRGGRVNQPQHF. The CDR3 nucleotides read TGTGCCAGCAGCCGGCGGGGAGGCAGGGTCAATCAGCCCCAGCATTTT.

The chain employs TRBV6-6 and TRBJ2-5; D not certain. The germline V and J ends were trimmed by 0 bases and 2 bases, with 7 bases remaining between them. CDR1 is MNHNY and CDR2 is SVGAGI in the germline V gene (reference sequence). There are 14 residues in the CDR3. This CDR3 is CASSYSWHQETQYF. The CDR3 DNA reads TGTGCCAGCAGTTACTCGTGGCATCAAGAGACCCAGTACTTC.

This clone was seen a single time. This chain joins TRBV6-5 and TRBJ2-7, with 9 bases identical to TRBD1. The CDR3 has 15 residues. V was pared by 4 bases and J by 3 bases, with 7 bases of the junction left unmatched. From germline, CDR1 is MNHEY and CDR2 SVGAGI. CDR3 sequence reads: CASSSPGQGDYEQYF. The CDR3 DNA is TGTGCCAGCAGTTCCCCGGGACAGGGCGACTACGAGCAGTACTTC.

In its sample, this clone was seen once. The rearrangement links TRBV7-9 to TRBJ2-1; 11 bases are shared with TRBD2. Germline values: CDR1 SEHNR, CDR2 FQNEAQ (reference sequence). The trim removed 5 bases at V and 14 bases at J, leaving 14 bases unmatched. This CDR3 has 15 amino acids. As DNA, the CDR3 is TGTGCCAGCAGCCCACCCGTTGTAGCGGGAGGGCCGAAGTTCTTC. It specifies CASSPPVVAGGPKFF.

The chain recombines TRBV5-1 with TRBJ1-4, with D possibly matching TRBD1 (6 bases). Germline assignment: CDR1 SGHRS and CDR2 YFSETQ. The CDR3 loop spans 14 amino acids. V was clipped by 4 bases and J by 3 bases, with 10 bases between them. The CDR3 is CASSHGQPNEKLFF. CDR3 DNA sequence: TGCGCCAGCAGCCATGGACAGCCTAATGAAAAACTGTTTTTT. Variable domain in full (rest from reference TRBV5-1 and TRBJ1-4): KAGVTQTPRYLIKTRGQQVTLSCSPISGHRSVSWYQQTPGQGLQFLFEYFSETQRNKGNFPGRFSGRQFSNSRSEMNVSTLELGDSALYLCASSHGQPNEKLFFGSGTQLSVL.

V is TRBV11-2 and J is TRBJ1-2; TRBD1 is a possible D gene (5 bases). CDR3 size: 12 residues. Looked up from germline, CDR1 is SGHAT and CDR2 is FQNNGV. The ends were cut back, 5 bases at V and 8 bases at J, with 12 bases in the middle. The CDR3, as DNA: TGTGCCAGCAGCGCGGGACTTAGAGGCTACACCTTC. It encodes CASSAGLRGYTF. The variable domain in full, with the rest retrieved from reference TRBV11-2 and TRBJ1-2, is EAGVAQSPRYKIIEKRQSVAFWCNPISGHATLYWYQQILGQGPKLLIQFQNNGVVDDSQLPKDRFSAERLKGVDSTLKIQPAKLEDSAVYLCASSAGLRGYTFGSGTRLTVV.

The chain is built from TRBV5-4 and TRBJ1-6; 7 positions agree with TRBD1. The CDR3 consists of 16 residues. V shed 4 bases and J 10 bases; nucleotides not matched to a gene: 14. Germline V gene sequence: CDR1 SGHNT, CDR2 YYREEE (reference sequence). The CDR3 protein is CASSLRTGSNRSPLHF. CDR3 DNA sequence: TGTGCCAGCAGCCTACGGACAGGCAGTAACCGATCACCCCTCCACTTT.

The gene calls are TRBV28 and TRBJ2-7, with D perhaps matching TRBD1 (5 bases). V lost 7 bases and J 5 bases, leaving 12 bases between the germline ends. The germline gives CDR1 MDHEN, CDR2 SYDVKM. This CDR3 is 12 amino acids long. CDR3 nucleotide sequence: TGTGCCAGCAAAGCAGGGTTCCACGAGCAGTACTTC. Amino acid sequence: CASKAGFHEQYF.

The rearrangement links TRBV6-4 to TRBJ1-5, with 11 bases identical to TRBD1. This CDR3 has 14 amino acids. Germline lookup yields CDR1 MRHNA and CDR2 SNTAGT. Losses at the gene ends were 2 bases for V and 6 bases for J; bases not matched to a gene: 0. The CDR3 here is CASSDGTGGQPQHF. CDR3 DNA: TGTGCCAGCAGTGACGGGACAGGGGGTCAGCCCCAGCATTTT.

This clone occurred once. The CDR3 sequence: CASSTGQAQETQYF. DNA for the CDR3: TGCGCCAGCAGCACAGGCCAGGCCCAAGAGACCCAGTACTTC. The J gene is TRBJ2-5, the V gene TRBV5-1; D possibly corresponds to TRBD1 (5 bases). The ends were cut back, 4 bases at V and 1 base at J, with 11 bases in the middle. This CDR3 has 14 residues. Germline V CDR1 and CDR2: SGHRS, YFSETQ.

The J gene is TRBJ2-1, the V gene TRBV19; weak D call: TRBD2 (6 bases). The CDR3 loop spans 16 amino acids. Germline CDR1 reads LNHDA; CDR2 reads SQIVND (reference sequence). Trimming shortened V by 5 bases and J by 2 bases, and 16 bases separated the two germline ends. CDR3 residues: CASSLNPGLAYNEQFF. In nucleotides, the CDR3 is TGTGCCAGTAGTCTTAACCCGGGACTGGCCTACAATGAGCAGTTCTTC.

This clone was detected once. This sequence joins TRBV4-3 and TRBJ2-7, with TRBD1 identical over 9 bases. The germline V gene encodes CDR1 LGHNA and CDR2 YSLEER. There are 15 residues in the CDR3. V lost 5 bases to trimming and J lost 3 bases; unmatched junction nucleotides: 8. CDR3 amino acids: CASSTDPGQGYEQYF. The DNA of the CDR3 is TGCGCCAGCAGCACTGACCCGGGACAGGGCTACGAGCAGTACTTC.

The chain links TRBV27 to TRBJ2-5; 7 bases fit TRBD1. The CDR3 is 16 amino acids. In germline, CDR1 is MNHEY, CDR2 SMNVEV (reference sequence). With 4 bases clipped from V and 5 bases from J, the junction kept 13 bases outside the gene matches. CDR3 region: CASSSSPRQGRETQYF. The CDR3 DNA reads as TGTGCCAGCAGTTCATCCCCGCGACAGGGCCGGGAGACCCAGTACTTC.

V and J are TRBV19 and TRBJ1-5; D not resolved. CDR1 is LNHDA, CDR2 SQIVND, per germline (reference sequence). With 5 bases removed from V and 0 bases from J, the gap between germline ends came to 8 bases. The CDR3 totals 14 residues. CDR3 amino acids: CASSPVNSNQPQHF. Here the CDR3 DNA reads TGTGCCAGTAGTCCAGTGAATAGCAATCAGCCCCAGCATTTT.

The chain combines TRBV6-6 with TRBJ1-1, with D unresolved. The CDR3 has 14 amino acids. CDR1 and CDR2 from the germline V gene are MNHNY and SVGAGI (reference sequence). The V end lost 7 bases, the J end lost 1 base, and 13 bases lay between the germline ends. In DNA, the CDR3 is TGTGCCAGCATTTCTGCCCCCCCGAACACTGAAGCTTTCTTT. Its protein product is CASISAPPNTEAFF.

The chain carries TRBV28 and TRBJ1-2; D unclear. This CDR3 has 12 residues. Trimming cost V 1 base and J 4 bases, with 4 bases left between them. From germline, CDR1 is MDHEN and CDR2 SYDVKM. The CDR3 DNA is TGTGCCAGCAGTTTATCCGCCTATGGCTACACCTTC. Protein: CASSLSAYGYTF.

This chain links TRBV11-1 with TRBJ2-5; 7 nucleotides align to TRBD1. This CDR3 is 14 amino acids long. The ends lost 5 bases at V and 7 bases at J; junction bases unmatched: 10. Looked up from germline, CDR1 is SGHAT and CDR2 is FQDESV (reference sequence). The CDR3 spells CASSQRGGRGTQYF. In DNA form, the CDR3 reads TGTGCCAGCAGCCAGCGAGGGGGCAGGGGGACCCAGTACTTC.

The J gene is TRBJ2-1, the V gene TRBV9, with 7 bases fitting TRBD2. The CDR3 consists of 15 residues. V was clipped by 1 base and J by 8 bases; unmatched bases: 9. In germline, CDR1 is SGDLS, CDR2 YYNGEE. CDR3 protein: CASSVYGSRGDEQFF. The DNA for the CDR3 is TGTGCCAGCAGCGTATACGGGAGCCGGGGGGATGAGCAGTTCTTC.

J is TRBJ2-7 and V is TRBV27, with D unresolved. V was clipped by 2 bases and J by 3 bases, with 5 bases between them. The CDR3 length is 12 residues. Germline V lookup: CDR1 MNHEY, CDR2 SMNVEV (reference sequence). This chain's CDR3 is CASSLDGYEQYF. The CDR3 DNA reads as TGTGCCAGCAGTTTAGACGGCTACGAGCAGTACTTC.

This clone appeared once. The chain uses TRBV18 and TRBJ1-1; 9 bases are shared with TRBD1. Looked up from germline, CDR1 is KGHSH and CDR2 is LQKENI. The junction had 13 bases not matched to a gene; V was cut back by 1 base and J by 4 bases. The length of the CDR3 is 18 residues. CDR3 residues: CASSPRIQGQGDRTEAFF. The CDR3 nucleotides read TGTGCCAGCTCACCACGTATTCAGGGACAGGGAGATCGCACTGAAGCTTTCTTT. The variable domain in full, with the rest retrieved from reference TRBV18 and TRBJ1-1, is NAGVMQNPRHLVRRRGQEARLRCSPMKGHSHVYWYRQLPEEGLKFMVYLQKENIIDESGMPKERFSAEFPKEGPSILRIQQVVRGDSAAYFCASSPRIQGQGDRTEAFFGQGTRLTVV.

The V call is TRBV6-6, the J call TRBJ2-7; unclear D gene. The CDR3 consists of 14 residues. Looked up from germline, CDR1 is MNHNY and CDR2 is SVGAGI (reference sequence). V was clipped by 6 bases and J by 4 bases, with 16 bases between them. The chain's CDR3 is CASSPLTLWYEQYF. CDR3 DNA sequence: TGTGCCAGCAGCCCTCTCACCTTGTGGTACGAGCAGTACTTC.

CDR3 bases: TGTGCCAGCAGCCCAGGGACTAGCTATAGCAATGAGCAGTTCTTC. It is translated as CASSPGTSYSNEQFF. The chain joins TRBV11-3 to TRBJ2-1, with 9 bases matching TRBD2. The CDR3 contains 15 residues. Trimming took 5 bases from V and 6 from J; bases not matched to a gene: 8. Germline loops: CDR1 SGHNT, CDR2 YENEEA.

The chain uses TRBV2 and TRBJ1-1; TRBD1 matches at 9 bases. CDR3 length equals 14 residues. Per the germline V gene, CDR1 is SNHLY and CDR2 is FYNNEI. With 6 bases clipped from V and 1 base from J, the junction kept 3 bases outside the gene matches. Here the CDR3 reads CASRGGQGNTEAFF. The DNA for the CDR3 is TGTGCCAGCAGAGGGGGACAGGGGAACACTGAAGCTTTCTTT.